Each of the 11 T cell receptor beta chains below was sequenced from the same sample in a study of T cells in localized non-small cell lung cancer. Assay used: immunoSEQ multiplex PCR; TCRdb lists only in-frame clones, some missing. This table has over 45,000 clones, around 77% appearing once. Sequenced material: peripheral blood, taken before any cancer treatment. The receptor source for this set is a man between 40 and 70 years old with stage I squamous cell lung carcinoma.

This sequence joins TRBV11-2 and TRBJ1-1; maybe TRBD1 (5 bases). This CDR3 spans 13 amino acids. V lost 5 bases and J lost 8, with 15 bases in between. Germline V CDR1 and CDR2: SGHAT, FQNNGV. In nucleotides, the CDR3 is TGTGCCAGCAGCCGCGGAGGGGCGTCGGAAGCTTTCTTT. Amino acid sequence: CASSRGGASEAFF. The full variable domain, rest sourced from reference TRBV11-2 and TRBJ1-1, is EAGVAQSPRYKIIEKRQSVAFWCNPISGHATLYWYQQILGQGPKLLIQFQNNGVVDDSQLPKDRFSAERLKGVDSTLKIQPAKLEDSAVYLCASSRGGASEAFFGQGTRLTVV.

This clone showed up just once. The chain employs TRBV9 and TRBJ2-6; D is possibly TRBD2 (6 bases). The V gene's germline CDR1 is SGDLS and CDR2 YYNGEE. Trimming removed 5 bases at V and 4 bases at J, with 13 bases between. This CDR3 region has 15 residues. This chain's CDR3 is CASSASGSGANVLTF. Here the CDR3 DNA reads TGTGCCAGCAGTGCGAGCGGGTCCGGGGCCAACGTCCTGACTTTC. The full variable domain, completed using reference TRBV9 and TRBJ2-6, is DSGVTQTPKHLITATGQRVTLRCSPRSGDLSVYWYQQSLDQGLQFLIQYYNGEERAKGNILERFSAQQFPDLHSELNLSSLELGDSALYFCASSASGSGANVLTFGAGSRLTVL.

V usage is TRBV18 and J usage is TRBJ2-5; D perhaps matches TRBD1 (6 bases). V lost 6 bases and J lost 4, with 18 bases in between. The CDR3 runs to 15 residues. Germline CDR1 KGHSH, CDR2 LQKENI. The CDR3 bases are TGTGCCAGCTCCGCTGGGGGCCATAAGGGAGAGACCCAGTACTTC. This translates into CASSAGGHKGETQYF.

This chain uses TRBV9 with TRBJ2-1; TRBD2 matches at 13 bases. The CDR3 is made up of 19 amino acids. Germline-derived CDR1 and CDR2 are SGDLS and YYNGEE. Trimming removed 4 bases from V and 8 bases from J; junction bases left unmatched: 18. The CDR3 region is CASSQSDPTSGGALDEQFF. The CDR3 region has the DNA TGTGCCAGCAGCCAATCAGATCCCACTAGCGGGGGGGCCTTGGATGAGCAGTTCTTC. Together with reference TRBV9 and TRBJ2-1, the CDR3 gives the full variable domain: DSGVTQTPKHLITATGQRVTLRCSPRSGDLSVYWYQQSLDQGLQFLIQYYNGEERAKGNILERFSAQQFPDLHSELNLSSLELGDSALYFCASSQSDPTSGGALDEQFFGPGTRLTVL.

This rearrangement joins TRBV28 to TRBJ1-1; D is unclear. CDR3 length equals 14 residues. The germline gives CDR1 MDHEN, CDR2 SYDVKM. Trimming removed 5 bases from V and 4 bases from J, with 14 bases in between. CDR3 sequence: CASSGRARSTEAFF. In DNA, the CDR3 is TGTGCCAGCAGTGGCCGCGCCAGAAGCACTGAAGCTTTCTTT.

V usage is TRBV5-1 and J usage is TRBJ2-2; D ambiguous. The CDR3 is 15 amino acids. The V end lost 0 bases, the J end lost 2 bases, and 8 bases lay between the germline ends. The germline gives CDR1 SGHRS, CDR2 YFSETQ. This CDR3 reads CASSLVTSNTGELFF. The CDR3 DNA sequence: TGCGCCAGCAGCTTGGTTACATCTAACACCGGGGAGCTGTTTTTT.

The J gene is TRBJ2-6, the V gene TRBV27; the D is unclear. This CDR3 has 17 residues. From germline, CDR1 is MNHEY and CDR2 SMNVEV (reference sequence). V gave up 4 bases and J gave up 0 bases, with 13 bases separating them. The DNA of the CDR3 is TGTGCCAGCAGTTACAGACGCCTGACCTCTGGGGCCAACGTCCTGACTTTC. It codes for CASSYRRLTSGANVLTF. The full variable domain, with the rest looked up from reference TRBV27 and TRBJ2-6, is EAQVTQNPRYLITVTGKKLTVTCSQNMNHEYMSWYRQDPGLGLRQIYYSMNVEVTDKGDVPEGYKVSRKEKRNFPLILESPSPNQTSLYFCASSYRRLTSGANVLTFGAGSRLTVL.

This clone was observed a few times. CDR3 in DNA: TGCGCCAGCAGCGGGGGAAGGACGAAAGAGACCCAGTACTTC. Translated: CASSGGRTKETQYF. V usage is TRBV5-1 and J usage is TRBJ2-5, with D perhaps assigned TRBD1 or TRBD2 (5 bases each). V lost 4 bases and J lost 3, with 13 bases in between. Germline V gene sequence: CDR1 SGHRS, CDR2 YFSETQ. This CDR3 contains 14 residues.

This clone was counted a few times. The chain combines TRBV5-1 with TRBJ2-3; 7 bases fit TRBD2. V lost 4 bases to trimming and J lost 6 bases; unmatched junction nucleotides: 14. The CDR3 contains 16 residues. Germline V gene lookup returns CDR1 SGHRS and CDR2 YFSETQ. Here the CDR3 DNA reads TGCGCCAGCAGCCCCGGGTTGGGGGGGGAAGGTGATACGCAGTATTTT. Its translation is CASSPGLGGEGDTQYF.

This clone was seen just once. The chain couples TRBV7-9 to TRBJ1-4, with unresolved D. Germline V gives CDR1 SEHNR, CDR2 FQNEAQ (reference sequence). V lost 0 bases and J 8 bases, leaving 13 bases between the germline ends. The CDR3 loop spans 15 amino acids. CDR3 in amino acids: CASSLAGEYKEKLFF. The CDR3 DNA reads as TGTGCCAGCAGCTTAGCGGGCGAATATAAGGAAAAACTGTTTTTT. Combining the CDR3 with reference TRBV7-9 and TRBJ1-4 gives the whole variable domain DTGVSQNPRHKITKRGQNVTFRCDPISEHNRLYWYRQTLGQGPEFLTYFQNEAQLEKSRLLSDRFSAERPKGSFSTLEIQRTEQGDSAMYLCASSLAGEYKEKLFFGSGTQLSVL.

V gene TRBV19 combines with J gene TRBJ2-7, with a possible D match to TRBD1 (5 bases). The CDR3 length is 12 residues. The V gene lost 7 bases and the J gene lost 4 bases, with 11 bases spanning the gap. Germline V CDR1 and CDR2: LNHDA, SQIVND (reference sequence). The CDR3 sequence: CASMNRFYEQYF. The CDR3 DNA follows: TGTGCCAGTATGAACAGGTTTTACGAGCAGTACTTC.